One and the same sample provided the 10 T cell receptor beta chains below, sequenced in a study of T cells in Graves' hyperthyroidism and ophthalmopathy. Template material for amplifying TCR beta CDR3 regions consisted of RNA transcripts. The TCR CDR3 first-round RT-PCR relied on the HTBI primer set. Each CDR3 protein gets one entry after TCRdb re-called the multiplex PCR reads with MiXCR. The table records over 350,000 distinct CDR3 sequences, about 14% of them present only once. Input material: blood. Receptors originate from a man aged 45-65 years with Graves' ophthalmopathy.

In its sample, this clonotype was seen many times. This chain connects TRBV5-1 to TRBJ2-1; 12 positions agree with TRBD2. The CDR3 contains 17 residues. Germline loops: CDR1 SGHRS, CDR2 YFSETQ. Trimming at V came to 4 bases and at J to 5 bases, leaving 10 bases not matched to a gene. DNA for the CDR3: TGCGCCAGCAGCGCGGTCCTAGCGGGAGGGTCAAACAATGAGCAGTTCTTC. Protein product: CASSAVLAGGSNNEQFF.

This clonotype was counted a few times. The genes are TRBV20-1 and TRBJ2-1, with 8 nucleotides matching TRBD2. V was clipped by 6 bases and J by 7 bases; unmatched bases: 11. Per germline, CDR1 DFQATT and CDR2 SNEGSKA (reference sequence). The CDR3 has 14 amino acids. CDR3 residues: CSAEPAGADNEQFF. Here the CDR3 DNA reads TGCAGTGCCGAGCCAGCGGGAGCTGATAATGAGCAGTTCTTC.

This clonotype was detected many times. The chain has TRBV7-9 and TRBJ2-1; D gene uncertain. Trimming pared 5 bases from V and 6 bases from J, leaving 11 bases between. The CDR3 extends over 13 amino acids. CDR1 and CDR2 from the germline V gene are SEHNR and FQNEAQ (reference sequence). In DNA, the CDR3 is TGTGCCAGCAGCCTCGACTGGAGCAATGAGCAGTTCTTC. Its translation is CASSLDWSNEQFF.

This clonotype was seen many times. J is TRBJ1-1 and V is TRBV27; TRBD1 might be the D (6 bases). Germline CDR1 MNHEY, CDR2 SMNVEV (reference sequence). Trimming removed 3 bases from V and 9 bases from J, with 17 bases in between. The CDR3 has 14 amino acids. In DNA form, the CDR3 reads TGTGCCAGCAGTTTTATGGGGGCGCGGTCTCAAGCTTTCTTT. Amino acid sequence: CASSFMGARSQAFF.

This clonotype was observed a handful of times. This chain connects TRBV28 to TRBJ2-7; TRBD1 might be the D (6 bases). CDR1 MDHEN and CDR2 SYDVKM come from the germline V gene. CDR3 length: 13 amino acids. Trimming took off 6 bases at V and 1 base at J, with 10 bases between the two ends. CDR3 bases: TGTGCCAGCAGATCCGGGACATCCTACGAGCAGTACTTC. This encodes CASRSGTSYEQYF.

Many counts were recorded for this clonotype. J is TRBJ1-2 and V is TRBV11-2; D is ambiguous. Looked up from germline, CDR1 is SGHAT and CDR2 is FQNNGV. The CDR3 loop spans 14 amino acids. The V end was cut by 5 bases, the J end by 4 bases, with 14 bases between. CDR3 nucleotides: TGTGCCAGCAGCCTCGGATCTCTGGGCTATGGCTACACCTTC. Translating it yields CASSLGSLGYGYTF. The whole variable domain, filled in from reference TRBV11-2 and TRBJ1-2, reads EAGVAQSPRYKIIEKRQSVAFWCNPISGHATLYWYQQILGQGPKLLIQFQNNGVVDDSQLPKDRFSAERLKGVDSTLKIQPAKLEDSAVYLCASSLGSLGYGYTFGSGTRLTVV.

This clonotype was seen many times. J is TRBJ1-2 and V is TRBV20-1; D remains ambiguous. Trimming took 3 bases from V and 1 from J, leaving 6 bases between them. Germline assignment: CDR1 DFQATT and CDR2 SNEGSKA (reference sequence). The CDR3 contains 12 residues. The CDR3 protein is CSASDNNYGYTF. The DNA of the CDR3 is TGCAGTGCTAGTGACAATAACTATGGCTACACCTTC.

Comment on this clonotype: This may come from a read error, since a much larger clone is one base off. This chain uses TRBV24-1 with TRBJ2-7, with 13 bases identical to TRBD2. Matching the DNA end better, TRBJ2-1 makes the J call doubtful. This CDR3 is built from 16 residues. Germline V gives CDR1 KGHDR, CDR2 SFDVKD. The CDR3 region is CATSGTSGNTQYEQFF. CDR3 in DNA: TGTGCCACCTCCGGGACTAGCGGGAATACTCAGTACGAGCAGTTCTTC.

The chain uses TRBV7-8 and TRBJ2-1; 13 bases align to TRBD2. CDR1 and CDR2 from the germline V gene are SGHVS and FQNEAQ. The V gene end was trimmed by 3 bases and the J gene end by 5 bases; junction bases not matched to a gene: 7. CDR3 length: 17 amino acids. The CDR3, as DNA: TGTGCCAGCAGCTTGGCCCCGGGACTAGCGGGAAACAATGAGCAGTTCTTC. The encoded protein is CASSLAPGLAGNNEQFF. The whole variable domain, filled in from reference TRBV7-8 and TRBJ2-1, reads GAGVSQSPRYKVAKRGQDVALRCDPISGHVSLFWYQQALGQGPEFLTYFQNEAQLDKSGLPSDRFFAERPEGSVSTLKIQRTQQEDSAVYLCASSLAPGLAGNNEQFFGPGTRLTVL.

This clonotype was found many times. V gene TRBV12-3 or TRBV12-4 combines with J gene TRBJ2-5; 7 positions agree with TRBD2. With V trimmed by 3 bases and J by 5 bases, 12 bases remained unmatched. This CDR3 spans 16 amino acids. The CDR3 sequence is CASSFGLAGVGETQYF. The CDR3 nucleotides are TGTGCCAGCAGTTTCGGTCTCGCGGGAGTCGGTGAGACCCAGTACTTC.